The TCR beta chain described here comes from a study of early T cells in non-severe SARS-CoV-2 infection (dated by TCRdb to the early 2020s). Background on the whole study: Because TCR sequencing was done on bulk RNA from unsorted whole blood, the alpha and beta chains could not be paired. Broader findings and caveats from the paper: VDJdb matching was skewed toward anti-spike CD8 responses and likely underestimated virus-specific expansions, missing private and CD4 specificities.

Receptor libraries were prepared by 5' RACE. For sequencing, a NextSeq 500 was employed. Unique molecular identifiers were attached to individual cDNA molecules in the TCR library protocol so that sequencing error and PCR bias could be corrected. Both TCR alpha and beta chains were sequenced, and tight co-correlation was observed between alpha and beta sequence abundances in each sample. In the original analysis: V gene, J gene and CDR3 annotation of TCR sequences was performed with Decombinator V4. Expanded TCRs were defined as changing significantly between any two time points under a Poisson model with p below 0.0001. TCR abundances were normalised to the total number of TCRs sequenced per sample and expressed as counts per million. TRAV1-2 paired with TRAJ12, TRAJ20 or TRAJ33 defined MAIT TCRs, while TRAV10 paired with TRAJ18 defined iNKT TCRs. A search of VDJdb, accessed on 1 November 2021, was run for TCRs annotated to CMV, EBV and SARS-CoV-2, with TCRs annotated for multiple antigens excluded. TCRdb reprocessing: public reads trimmed at Q25 with fastp, clones called with MiXCR, in-frame beta chains kept. CDR3 protein duplicates are merged, each entry listing the most common genes and DNA. For this entry, the V and J calls and clone size follow TCRdb and not the study's own pipeline. The sample table holds 55,000 to 65,000 distinct CDR3 sequences, of which about 15% were seen once. 4.1% of the sample is in the top ten clones.

The germline V gene yields SNHLY for CDR1 and FYNNEI for CDR2. The CDR3 has 14 amino acids, counting the end cysteine and phenylalanine. The retained sequence is limited to the CDR3, 42 bases, with the frame set at the first base. V was cut back by 1 base and J by 0 bases, leaving a gap of 3 bases between them. This was a case-control study nested in a cohort of healthcare workers in London, UK, who had nasopharyngeal swab PCR tests and blood samples taken every week. Between 23 and 31 March 2020, the week of the UK lockdown, healthcare workers were enrolled and then followed up weekly for as long as 16 weeks. Comments on this clonotype: What this receptor recognizes is not known. No quality values exist for individual bases; no much larger clone is one base distant.

Sequenced here: whole blood, sampled at baseline. This receptor was taken from an adult who was a healthcare worker with PCR-confirmed SARS-CoV-2 infection or an uninfected control (not recorded which). Recombination joined TRBV2 with TRBJ2-2; the D gene cannot be resolved reliably. The CDR3 is CASSEESNTGELFF. DNA sequence: TGTGCCAGCAGTGAAGAGTCGAACACCGGGGAGCTGTTTTTT.